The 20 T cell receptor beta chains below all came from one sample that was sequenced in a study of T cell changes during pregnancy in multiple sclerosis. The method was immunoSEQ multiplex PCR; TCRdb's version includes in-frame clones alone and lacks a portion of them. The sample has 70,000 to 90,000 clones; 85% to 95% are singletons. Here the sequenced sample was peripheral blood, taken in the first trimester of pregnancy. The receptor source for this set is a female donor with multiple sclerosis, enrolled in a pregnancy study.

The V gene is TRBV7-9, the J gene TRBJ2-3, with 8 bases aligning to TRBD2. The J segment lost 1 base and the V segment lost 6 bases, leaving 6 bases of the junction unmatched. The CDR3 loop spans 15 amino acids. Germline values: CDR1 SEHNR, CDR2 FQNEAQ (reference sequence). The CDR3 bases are TGTGCCAGCAGATTCCTTAGCGGGGGCACAGATACGCAGTATTTT. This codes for CASRFLSGGTDTQYF.

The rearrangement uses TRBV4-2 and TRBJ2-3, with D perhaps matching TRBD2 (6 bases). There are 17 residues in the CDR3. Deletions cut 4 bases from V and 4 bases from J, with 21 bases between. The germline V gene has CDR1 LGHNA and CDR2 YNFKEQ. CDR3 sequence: CASSRGEWERRADTQYF. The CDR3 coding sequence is TGTGCCAGCAGCCGGGGGGAGTGGGAGCGCCGGGCAGATACGCAGTATTTT.

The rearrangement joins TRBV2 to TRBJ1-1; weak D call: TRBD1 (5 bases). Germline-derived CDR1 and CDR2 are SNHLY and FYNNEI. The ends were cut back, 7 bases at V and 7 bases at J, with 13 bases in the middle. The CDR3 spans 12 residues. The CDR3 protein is CASTLGQNEAFF. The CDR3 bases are TGTGCCAGCACGTTGGGGCAAAATGAAGCTTTCTTT.

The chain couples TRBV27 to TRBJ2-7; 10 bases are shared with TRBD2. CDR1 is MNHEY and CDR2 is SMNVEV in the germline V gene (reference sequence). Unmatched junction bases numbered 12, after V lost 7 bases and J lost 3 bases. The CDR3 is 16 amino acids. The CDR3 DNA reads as TGTGCCAGCATCCCTGTCGCCCTAGCGGGAGTCTACGAGCAGTACTTC. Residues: CASIPVALAGVYEQYF.

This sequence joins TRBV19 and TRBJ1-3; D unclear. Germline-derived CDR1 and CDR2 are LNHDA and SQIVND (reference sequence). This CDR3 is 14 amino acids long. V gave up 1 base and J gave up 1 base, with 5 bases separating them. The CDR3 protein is CASSIAVSGNTIYF. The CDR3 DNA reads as TGTGCCAGTAGTATAGCAGTATCTGGAAACACCATATATTTT.

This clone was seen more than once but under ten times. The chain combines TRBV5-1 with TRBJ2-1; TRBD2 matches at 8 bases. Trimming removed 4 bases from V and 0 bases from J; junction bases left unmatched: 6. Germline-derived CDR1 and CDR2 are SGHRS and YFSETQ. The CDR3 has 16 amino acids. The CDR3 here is CASSAGGGGSYNEQFF. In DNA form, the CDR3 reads TGCGCCAGCAGCGCCGGGGGGGGAGGCTCCTACAATGAGCAGTTCTTC.

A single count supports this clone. DNA of the CDR3: TGTGCCAGCAGTGCCCCCCTAACAGGGGTCGGAAACACCATATATTTT. This codes for CASSAPLTGVGNTIYF. The gene calls are TRBV6-1 and TRBJ1-3; TRBD1 matches at 7 bases. CDR1 MNHNS and CDR2 SASEGT come from the germline V gene. The CDR3 consists of 16 residues. Germline trimming cut 4 bases from V and 4 bases from J; bases unmatched to any gene: 10.

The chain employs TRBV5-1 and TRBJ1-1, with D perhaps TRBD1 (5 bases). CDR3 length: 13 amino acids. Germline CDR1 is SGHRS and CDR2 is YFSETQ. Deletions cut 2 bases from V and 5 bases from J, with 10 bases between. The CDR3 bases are TGCGCCAGCAGCTTCGGGGGAAGGACTGAAGCTTTCTTT. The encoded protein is CASSFGGRTEAFF.

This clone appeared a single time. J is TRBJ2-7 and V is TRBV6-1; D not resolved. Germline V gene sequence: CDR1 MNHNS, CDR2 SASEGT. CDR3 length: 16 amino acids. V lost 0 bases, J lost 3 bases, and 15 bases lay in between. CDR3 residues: CASSEAPGVENYEQYF. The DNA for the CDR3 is TGTGCCAGCAGTGAAGCGCCAGGTGTGGAAAACTACGAGCAGTACTTC.

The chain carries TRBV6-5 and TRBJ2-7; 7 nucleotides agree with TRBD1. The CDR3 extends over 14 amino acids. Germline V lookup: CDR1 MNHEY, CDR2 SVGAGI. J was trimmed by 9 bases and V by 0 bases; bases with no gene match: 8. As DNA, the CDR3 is TGTGCCAGCAGTTACTCGAGGGACAGCCCCGGGCAGTACTTC. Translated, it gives CASSYSRDSPGQYF.

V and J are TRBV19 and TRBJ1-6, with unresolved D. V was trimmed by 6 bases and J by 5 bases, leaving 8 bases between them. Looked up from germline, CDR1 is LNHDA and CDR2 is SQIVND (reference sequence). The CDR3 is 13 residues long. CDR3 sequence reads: CASRRVNNSPLHF. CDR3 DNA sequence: TGTGCCAGTAGGAGGGTAAATAATTCACCCCTCCACTTT.

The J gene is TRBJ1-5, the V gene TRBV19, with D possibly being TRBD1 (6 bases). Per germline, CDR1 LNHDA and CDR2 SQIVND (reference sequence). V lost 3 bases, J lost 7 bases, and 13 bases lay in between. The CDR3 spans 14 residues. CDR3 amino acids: CASSILRGTQPQHF. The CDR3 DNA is TGTGCCAGTAGTATCCTAAGGGGGACCCAGCCCCAGCATTTT.

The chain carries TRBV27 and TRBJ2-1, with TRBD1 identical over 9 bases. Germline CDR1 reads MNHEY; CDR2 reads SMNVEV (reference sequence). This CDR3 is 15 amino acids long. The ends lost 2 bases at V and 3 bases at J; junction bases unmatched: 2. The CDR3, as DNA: TGTGCCAGCAGTTTAAGGGGACAGGGCTACAATGAGCAGTTCTTC. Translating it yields CASSLRGQGYNEQFF.

This CDR3 is CASSLPQTGLAGPQSGGELFF. The CDR3 bases are TGTGCCAGCAGTTTGCCCCAAACGGGACTAGCGGGACCACAGTCGGGCGGGGAGCTGTTTTTT. The rearrangement links TRBV28 to TRBJ2-2, with TRBD2 matching 13 bases. J was trimmed by 7 bases and V by 3 bases; bases with no gene match: 20. The CDR3 length is 21 residues. Germline lookup yields CDR1 MDHEN and CDR2 SYDVKM.

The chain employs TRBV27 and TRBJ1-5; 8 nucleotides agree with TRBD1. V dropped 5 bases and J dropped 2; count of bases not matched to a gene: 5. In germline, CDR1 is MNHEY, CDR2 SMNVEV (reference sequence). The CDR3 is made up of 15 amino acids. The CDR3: CASSRQGNGNQPQHF. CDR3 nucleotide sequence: TGTGCCAGCAGTCGACAGGGGAATGGCAATCAGCCCCAGCATTTT.

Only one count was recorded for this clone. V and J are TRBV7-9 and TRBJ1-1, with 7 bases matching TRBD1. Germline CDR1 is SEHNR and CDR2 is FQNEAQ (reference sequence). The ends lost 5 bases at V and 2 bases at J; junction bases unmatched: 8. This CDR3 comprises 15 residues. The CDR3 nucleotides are TGTGCCAGCAGCCCAGGGACAGCCTATAACACTGAAGCTTTCTTT. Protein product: CASSPGTAYNTEAFF.

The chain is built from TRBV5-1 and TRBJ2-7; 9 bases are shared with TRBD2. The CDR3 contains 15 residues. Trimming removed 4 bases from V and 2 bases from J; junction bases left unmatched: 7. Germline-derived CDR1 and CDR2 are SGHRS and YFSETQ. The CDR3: CASSPTGTSPYEQYF. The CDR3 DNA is TGCGCCAGCAGCCCAACCGGGACTAGCCCCTACGAGCAGTACTTC.

The CDR3 bases are TGTGCCAGCCGGGACAGCCACACAGATACGCAGTATTTT. It translates to CASRDSHTDTQYF. The gene calls are TRBV28 and TRBJ2-3, with 7 bases matching TRBD1. Trimming took 8 bases from V and 2 from J; bases not matched to a gene: 4. The germline V gene has CDR1 MDHEN and CDR2 SYDVKM. The CDR3 contains 13 residues.

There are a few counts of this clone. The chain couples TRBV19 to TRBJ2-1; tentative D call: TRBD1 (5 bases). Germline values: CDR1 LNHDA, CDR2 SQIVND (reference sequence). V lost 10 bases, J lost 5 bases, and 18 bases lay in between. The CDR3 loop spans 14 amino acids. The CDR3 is CATDTRQGHNEQFF. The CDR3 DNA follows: TGTGCCACAGACACGCGGCAGGGCCACAATGAGCAGTTCTTC.

Here the CDR3 DNA reads TGTGCCAGCAGTCGACAGGGGGGAAGCAATGAGCAGTTCTTC. This gives the protein CASSRQGGSNEQFF. This chain uses TRBV28 with TRBJ2-1; 9 bases fit TRBD1. The J segment lost 6 bases and the V segment lost 5 bases, leaving 5 bases of the junction unmatched. Per the germline V gene, CDR1 is MDHEN and CDR2 is SYDVKM. The CDR3 runs to 14 residues. Using reference TRBV28 and TRBJ2-1 for the parts outside the CDR3, the full variable domain is DVKVTQSSRYLVKRTGEKVFLECVQDMDHENMFWYRQDPGLGLRLIYFSYDVKMKEKGDIPEGYSVSREKKERFSLILESASTNQTSMYLCASSRQGGSNEQFFGPGTRLTVL.